Below, 14 T cell receptor beta chains from the same sample are listed, as sequenced in a study of cytomegalovirus exposure and HLA in healthy donors. Vbeta (60) and Jbeta (13) primers were used in the PCR. Assay used: immunoSEQ multiplex PCR; TCRdb lists only in-frame clones, some missing. The sample consists of some 150,000 clones, about three quarters of them appearing once. Specimen: PBMCs. The receptors originated from a man aged 45 to 65 in good health and CMV-seropositive.

This chain connects TRBV19 to TRBJ1-1; tentatively, D is TRBD1 (5 bases). Germline values: CDR1 LNHDA, CDR2 SQIVND (reference sequence). V was shortened by 6 bases and J by 2 bases, with 13 bases between the two germline ends. The CDR3 is 14 residues long. The DNA of the CDR3 is TGTGCCAGTAGACATGGGAGGGGTAACACTGAAGCTTTCTTT. The encoded protein is CASRHGRGNTEAFF. The full variable domain, completed using reference TRBV19 and TRBJ1-1, is DGGITQSPKYLFRKEGQNVTLSCEQNLNHDAMYWYRQDPGQGLRLIYYSQIVNDFQKGDIAEGYSVSREKKESFPLTVTSAQKNPTAFYLCASRHGRGNTEAFFGQGTRLTVV.

This clone is a singleton in its sample. The chain joins TRBV7-7 to TRBJ2-5, with 10 bases lining up with TRBD2. Trimming cost V 5 bases and J 5 bases; bases outside gene matches: 8. Germline values: CDR1 SSHAT, CDR2 FNYEAQ (reference sequence). The CDR3 contains 15 residues. CDR3 loop: CASSRSGGLRETQYF. CDR3 sequence (DNA): TGTGCCAGCAGCCGTAGCGGGGGGCTCCGGGAGACCCAGTACTTC.

The genes are TRBV5-1 and TRBJ2-2, with 7 positions matching TRBD1. Germline-derived CDR1 and CDR2 are SGHRS and YFSETQ. V gave up 0 bases and J gave up 3 bases; unmatched junction bases: 5. This CDR3 is built from 16 residues. CDR3 DNA sequence: TGCGCCAGCAGCTTGGGTGAGGACAGGTACACCGGGGAGCTGTTTTTT. Translated, it gives CASSLGEDRYTGELFF. The full variable domain, completed using reference TRBV5-1 and TRBJ2-2, is KAGVTQTPRYLIKTRGQQVTLSCSPISGHRSVSWYQQTPGQGLQFLFEYFSETQRNKGNFPGRFSGRQFSNSRSEMNVSTLELGDSALYLCASSLGEDRYTGELFFGEGSRLTVL.

The chain employs TRBV14 and TRBJ2-3; possible D gene TRBD2, 6 bases. V lost 1 base, J lost 5 bases, and 19 bases lay in between. The CDR3 contains 17 residues. Germline CDR1 reads SGHDN; CDR2 reads FVKESK. The CDR3 region is CASSQVDYYLVGDTQYF. CDR3 coding DNA: TGTGCCAGCAGCCAAGTGGACTACTACCTGGTTGGAGATACGCAGTATTTT.

V gene TRBV28 combines with J gene TRBJ1-1, with D possibly being TRBD1 (6 bases). The germline V gene has CDR1 MDHEN and CDR2 SYDVKM. Trimming left V 3 bases short and J 4 bases short, with 9 bases between. The CDR3 has 13 amino acids. The CDR3 loop reads CASSFRGATEAFF. The CDR3 DNA reads as TGTGCCAGCAGTTTCCGGGGGGCCACTGAAGCTTTCTTT.

The V call is TRBV4-3, the J call TRBJ2-2, with TRBD2 matching over 7 bases. This CDR3 has 17 amino acids. CDR1 is LGHNA, CDR2 YSLEER, per germline. The V segment lost 0 bases and the J segment 4 bases; nucleotides outside the gene matches: 8. As DNA, the CDR3 is TGCGCCAGCAGCCAAGATCTTAGTCTAGCGGTCACCGGGGAGCTGTTTTTT. Translated, it gives CASSQDLSLAVTGELFF.

The V call is TRBV7-8, the J call TRBJ2-2; 9 bases are shared with TRBD1. The CDR3 totals 15 residues. CDR1 is SGHVS and CDR2 is FQNEAQ in the germline V gene. J gave up 4 bases and V 3 bases, and 3 bases lay outside the gene matches. CDR3 nucleotide sequence: TGTGCCAGCAGCTTCACGGACAGGGGCACCGGGGAGCTGTTTTTT. It translates to CASSFTDRGTGELFF.

This clone was seen once. The chain employs TRBV5-1 and TRBJ1-1; no clear D. This CDR3 has 16 residues. Trimming took off 0 bases at V and 1 base at J, with 13 bases between the two ends. CDR1 is SGHRS and CDR2 is YFSETQ in the germline V gene. The CDR3 coding sequence is TGCGCCAGCAGCTTGGTTACAGCGGTGGGGAACACTGAAGCTTTCTTT. Amino acids: CASSLVTAVGNTEAFF.

CDR3 amino acids: CASSRLAGGLPTYNEQFF. CDR3 in DNA: TGTGCCAGCAGCCGACTAGCGGGAGGTCTCCCCACCTACAATGAGCAGTTCTTC. This chain joins TRBV11-1 and TRBJ2-1; 13 bases line up with TRBD2. J was trimmed by 2 bases and V by 5 bases; bases with no gene match: 9. Germline V lookup: CDR1 SGHAT, CDR2 FQDESV (reference sequence). The CDR3 runs to 18 residues.

The sample holds one count of this clone. The chain carries TRBV6-9 and TRBJ2-7, with TRBD2 identical over 8 bases. Germline trimming cut 6 bases from V and 1 base from J; bases unmatched to any gene: 11. Germline CDR1 MNHGY, CDR2 SVAAGI. The CDR3 contains 16 residues. The CDR3 DNA follows: TGTGCCAGCAGCCCATCGGGAGGGCCAATTTCCTACGAGCAGTACTTC. Amino acids: CASSPSGGPISYEQYF.

The chain joins TRBV6-1 to TRBJ2-1, with 11 bases aligning to TRBD2. This CDR3 has 14 amino acids. The germline gives CDR1 MNHNS, CDR2 SASEGT. The V segment lost 8 bases and the J segment 8 bases; nucleotides outside the gene matches: 8. CDR3 nucleotides: TGTGCCAGCCAGGGGACTAGCGGTCCGCATGAGCAGTTCTTC. It encodes CASQGTSGPHEQFF.

The chain employs TRBV5-4 and TRBJ1-1; D possibly corresponds to TRBD1 (5 bases). The V and J ends lost 3 bases and 0 bases respectively, with 12 bases between them. This CDR3 contains 15 residues. Germline V gene sequence: CDR1 SGHNT, CDR2 YYREEE (reference sequence). The CDR3 DNA reads TGTGCCAGCAGCTCGCCCCCGGGGGTGAACACTGAAGCTTTCTTT. Translating it yields CASSSPPGVNTEAFF.

V and J are TRBV7-2 and TRBJ2-2; 7 bases are a match to TRBD2. In germline, CDR1 is SGHTA, CDR2 FQGNSA. This CDR3 spans 15 amino acids. J was trimmed by 8 bases and V by 3 bases; bases with no gene match: 9. The CDR3 reads CASSFSTSLVGELFF. CDR3 sequence (DNA): TGTGCCAGCAGCTTCTCGACTAGCTTGGTTGGGGAGCTGTTTTTT.

This clone was recorded a few times. The chain links TRBV6-5 to TRBJ1-2, with 7 bases matching TRBD1. Trimming cost V 6 bases and J 8 bases; bases outside gene matches: 6. This CDR3 comprises 12 residues. Germline V lookup: CDR1 MNHEY, CDR2 SVGAGI. CDR3 in DNA: TGTGCCAGCAGCCGACAGGGCCGCGGCTACACCTTC. Protein product: CASSRQGRGYTF.